The 14 T cell receptor beta chains reported below all come from one sample, sequenced in a study of cytomegalovirus exposure and HLA in healthy donors. PCR amplification relied on 60 Vbeta primers (plus 13 Jbeta primers). Clones were read by immunoSEQ multiplex PCR, and TCRdb kept only the in-frame ones, dropping some. The sample has more than 90,000 clones, just under 70% seen once; the top ten hold approximately 2.7%. Sequenced: PBMCs. Source of these receptors: a man over 45 in good health and CMV-seronegative.

The chain couples TRBV5-4 to TRBJ2-1; TRBD2 matches at 9 bases. Trimming removed 4 bases from V and 0 bases from J; junction bases left unmatched: 8. This CDR3 has 17 residues. The V gene's germline CDR1 is SGHNT and CDR2 YYREEE (reference sequence). CDR3 DNA sequence: TGTGCCAGCAGCCCCCGACTAGCGGAGAACTCCTACAATGAGCAGTTCTTC. Amino acid sequence: CASSPRLAENSYNEQFF. The full variable domain, rest sourced from reference TRBV5-4 and TRBJ2-1, is ETGVTQSPTHLIKTRGQQVTLRCSSQSGHNTVSWYQQALGQGPQFIFQYYREEENGRGNFPPRFSGLQFPNYSSELNVNALELDDSALYLCASSPRLAENSYNEQFFGPGTRLTVL.

The chain combines TRBV28 with TRBJ1-3, with 9 nucleotides matching TRBD1. From germline, CDR1 is MDHEN and CDR2 SYDVKM. The CDR3 is 22 residues long. The V and J ends lost 1 base and 0 bases, in that order; junction bases with no gene match: 19. As DNA, the CDR3 is TGTGCCAGCAGTTTATACGGGTCACCGGGACAGGGACAAGCGTACTCTGGAAACACCATATATTTT. Protein: CASSLYGSPGQGQAYSGNTIYF.

The J gene is TRBJ2-5, the V gene TRBV20-1; 7 nucleotides agree with TRBD2. Germline CDR1 is DFQATT and CDR2 is SNEGSKA (reference sequence). The V segment lost 3 bases and the J segment 10 bases; nucleotides outside the gene matches: 5. The CDR3 runs 11 residues. The CDR3 spells CSASLGGGQYF. The CDR3 DNA reads TGCAGTGCTAGCCTGGGCGGGGGCCAGTACTTC.

The V and J genes are TRBV6-1 and TRBJ2-5; 8 bases map to TRBD1. V was clipped by 7 bases and J by 5 bases; unmatched bases: 9. This CDR3 comprises 14 residues. Germline V gene lookup returns CDR1 MNHNS and CDR2 SASEGT. As DNA, the CDR3 is TGTGCCAGCACCAGGGGGCGGGGCGGGGAGACCCAGTACTTC. Its protein is CASTRGRGGETQYF.

The V gene is TRBV13, the J gene TRBJ2-1, with TRBD1 identical over 9 bases. From germline, CDR1 is PRHDT and CDR2 FYEKMQ (reference sequence). The CDR3 extends over 16 amino acids. Trimming took 0 bases from V and 2 from J; bases not matched to a gene: 2. CDR3 amino acids: CASSLGQGAPYNEQFF. CDR3 nucleotides: TGTGCCAGCAGCTTAGGACAGGGGGCCCCCTACAATGAGCAGTTCTTC.

The V gene is TRBV10-3, the J gene TRBJ1-5, with TRBD1 as a possible D gene (6 bases). The CDR3 extends over 13 amino acids. Trimming pared 8 bases from V and 10 bases from J, leaving 18 bases between. Germline CDR1 is ENHRY and CDR2 is SYGVKD. The CDR3 spells CAIGGPAGTPQHF. CDR3 DNA: TGTGCCATCGGAGGACCAGCCGGGACACCCCAGCATTTT.

The rearrangement links TRBV7-8 to TRBJ1-6, with D unclear. V was pared by 8 bases and J by 5 bases, with 10 bases between. Germline V CDR1 and CDR2: SGHVS, FQNEAQ. The CDR3 spans 13 residues. CDR3 nucleotides: TGTGCCAGCCGGCAGGCAGATAATTCACCCCTCCACTTT. The encoded protein is CASRQADNSPLHF.

The rearrangement links TRBV7-6 to TRBJ2-7; TRBD1 aligns across 9 bases. This CDR3 is built from 16 residues. With 5 bases clipped from V and 0 bases from J, the junction kept 8 bases outside the gene matches. Per the germline V gene, CDR1 is SGHVS and CDR2 is FNYEAQ. CDR3 protein: CASSAGTGRGSYEQYF. CDR3 bases: TGTGCCAGCAGCGCGGGGACAGGGAGGGGCTCCTACGAGCAGTACTTC.

The V and J genes are TRBV28 and TRBJ2-1; 11 nucleotides line up with TRBD2. Losses at the gene ends were 5 bases for V and 5 bases for J; bases not matched to a gene: 2. The CDR3 sequence is 14 residues long. In germline, CDR1 is MDHEN, CDR2 SYDVKM. The chain's CDR3 is CASSISGGDNEQFF. The DNA for the CDR3 is TGTGCCAGCAGTATTAGCGGGGGGGACAATGAGCAGTTCTTC.

This clone was seen a handful of times. This chain connects TRBV5-1 to TRBJ2-5; TRBD2 aligns across 10 bases. Germline CDR1 reads SGHRS; CDR2 reads YFSETQ. V dropped 1 base and J dropped 5; count of bases not matched to a gene: 8. The CDR3 extends over 16 amino acids. The CDR3 region has the DNA TGCGCCAGCAGCTTGTTACCTAGCGGGGGAGGGGAGACCCAGTACTTC. It specifies CASSLLPSGGGETQYF.

The chain combines TRBV28 with TRBJ2-3; D is perhaps TRBD1 (6 bases). Germline CDR1 reads MDHEN; CDR2 reads SYDVKM. The CDR3 is made up of 15 amino acids. Trimming removed 6 bases at V and 2 bases at J, with 15 bases between. CDR3 nucleotide sequence: TGTGCCAGCAGCGCACCGGGACATAACACAGATACGCAGTATTTT. This gives the protein CASSAPGHNTDTQYF.

This clone was seen a handful of times. The chain is built from TRBV18 and TRBJ2-7, with 8 positions matching TRBD2. CDR1 is KGHSH, CDR2 LQKENI, per germline. This CDR3 has 13 residues. The ends lost 3 bases at V and 4 bases at J; junction bases unmatched: 2. The CDR3 nucleotides read TGTGCCAGCTCACCGGGACTAGAGTACGAGCAGTACTTC. Protein product: CASSPGLEYEQYF.

The rearrangement uses TRBV4-3 and TRBJ2-7; TRBD1 matches at 7 bases. The CDR3 consists of 16 residues. The germline gives CDR1 LGHNA, CDR2 YSLEER. V was clipped by 1 base and J by 0 bases; unmatched bases: 6. The CDR3: CASSQVTGDRSYEQYF. CDR3 nucleotides: TGCGCCAGCAGCCAAGTAACAGGGGACCGCTCCTACGAGCAGTACTTC.

V gene TRBV7-3 combines with J gene TRBJ1-2; no clear D. Germline values: CDR1 SGHTA, CDR2 FQGTGA. This CDR3 contains 14 residues. V was trimmed by 2 bases and J by 2 bases, leaving 9 bases between them. The CDR3 reads CASSLSGGNYGYTF. CDR3 DNA sequence: TGTGCCAGCAGCTTATCCGGCGGAAACTATGGCTACACCTTC.